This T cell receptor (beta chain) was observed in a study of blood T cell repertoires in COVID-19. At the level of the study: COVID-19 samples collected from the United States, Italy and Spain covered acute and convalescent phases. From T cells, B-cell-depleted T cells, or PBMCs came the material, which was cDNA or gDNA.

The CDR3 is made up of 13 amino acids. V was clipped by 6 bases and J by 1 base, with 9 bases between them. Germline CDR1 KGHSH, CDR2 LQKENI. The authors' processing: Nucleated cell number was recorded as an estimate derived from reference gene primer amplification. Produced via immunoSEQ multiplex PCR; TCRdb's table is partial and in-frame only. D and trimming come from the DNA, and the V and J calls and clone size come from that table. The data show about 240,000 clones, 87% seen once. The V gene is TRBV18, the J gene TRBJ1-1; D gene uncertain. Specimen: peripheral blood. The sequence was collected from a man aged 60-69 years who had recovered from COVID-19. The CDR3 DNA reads TGTGCCAGCTCCCCGACACAGAACACTGAAGCTTTCTTT. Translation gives CASSPTQNTEAFF.